Below, one TCR beta chain is given with its context. The entry originates in a study of identical twins. Germline V gene data show CDR1 as SGHRS and CDR2 as YFSETQ. V was pared by 4 bases and J by 8 bases, with 18 bases between. This CDR3 contains 15 residues. In TCRdb, the 5' RACE reads were re-called with MiXCR into one record per CDR3 protein. The sample includes some 600,000 distinct CDR3 sequences, around 7.5% seen only once; the top ten take 1.5% to 2%. The same sample was also used in a study of yellow fever vaccine responses in identical twins.

This receptor was taken from a woman between 18 and 29 years old in good health. Sequencing used PBMCs. This chain connects TRBV5-1 to TRBJ1-4; the D is unclear. Here the CDR3 reads CASSPGDGMVEKLFF. DNA for the CDR3: TGCGCCAGCAGCCCCGGAGACGGAATGGTGGAAAAACTGTTTTTT.